The 26 T cell receptor beta chains below were found in one sample sequenced in a study of T cell repertoires in cytomegalovirus infection. For these TCRs, the target antigens are not known. TCRdb itself ran the reads through MiXCR, one entry per CDR3 protein. The table shows about 830,000 distinct CDR3 sequences, with less than 35% occurring only once. The sample in question was cultured CD8+ T cells from PBMCs, obtained from culture after CMV antigen stimulation. The receptors here all came from a human donor in good health (CMV status not recorded). Some clones in this sample may be carry-over from other donors' samples.

V usage is TRBV19 and J usage is TRBJ2-2; D assignment may be TRBD1 or TRBD2 (5 bases each). V lost 5 bases and J 0 bases, leaving 16 bases between the germline ends. Germline lookup yields CDR1 LNHDA and CDR2 SQIVND (reference sequence). CDR3 length equals 17 residues. For the CDR3, the DNA is TGTGCCAGTAGTGCAAATTCCGGGACGGCGAACACCGGGGAGCTGTTTTTT. Protein sequence: CASSANSGTANTGELFF.

The chain combines TRBV9 with TRBJ2-2, with D tentatively TRBD1 or TRBD2 (5 bases each). Germline V lookup: CDR1 SGDLS, CDR2 YYNGEE. Between the trimmed V and J ends, which lost 0 bases and 2 bases, there was a span of 5 bases. This CDR3 region has 14 residues. As DNA, the CDR3 is TGTGCCAGCAGCGTAGGGGACAACACCGGGGAGCTGTTTTTT. Translated, it gives CASSVGDNTGELFF.

This clonotype appeared once. This sequence joins TRBV15 and TRBJ1-5; weak D call: TRBD1 (6 bases). The CDR3 covers 15 residues. Trimming cost V 5 bases and J 0 bases, with 11 bases left between them. Germline assignment: CDR1 LNHNV and CDR2 YYDKDF (reference sequence). The CDR3 DNA sequence: TGTGCCACCAGCTCTCGGACAGCTAGCAATCAGCCCCAGCATTTT. Its protein is CATSSRTASNQPQHF.

This chain joins TRBV4-1 and TRBJ2-7, with D possibly being TRBD1 (6 bases). The V end lost 1 base, the J end lost 5 bases, and 12 bases lay between the germline ends. The germline CDR1 and CDR2 sequences are MGHRA and YSYEKL. The CDR3 loop spans 14 amino acids. CDR3 coding DNA: TGCGCCAGCAGCCAAGCCAGGGGTTCCGACGAGCAGTACGTC. It yields the protein CASSQARGSDEQYV.

V is TRBV27 and J is TRBJ2-3, with TRBD2 as a possible D gene (6 bases). Germline V gives CDR1 MNHEY, CDR2 SMNVEV (reference sequence). V lost 4 bases to trimming and J lost 0 bases, with 11 bases between them. This CDR3 is 15 amino acids long. The CDR3 is CASSSLAISTDTQYF. CDR3 DNA: TGTGCCAGCAGTTCGCTAGCGATTAGCACAGATACGCAGTATTTT.

The gene calls are TRBV6-5 and TRBJ1-1; D not resolved. V lost 0 bases to trimming and J lost 5 bases, with 7 bases between them. Per the germline V gene, CDR1 is MNHEY and CDR2 is SVGAGI. CDR3 length equals 13 residues. The CDR3 DNA reads TGTGCCAGCAGTTACTCACCCAGTACTGAAGCTTTCTTT. The encoded protein is CASSYSPSTEAFF.

Turning to this clonotype: This sequence may be a read error, since a much larger clone differs from it by one base. The gene calls are TRBV7-6 and TRBJ2-3, with 7 nucleotides matching TRBD2. Germline V gene data show CDR1 as SGHVS and CDR2 as FNYEAQ. The V gene end was trimmed by 4 bases and the J gene end by 8 bases; junction bases not matched to a gene: 18. This CDR3 region has 17 residues. CDR3 sequence: CASSSAATNGGSGTQYF. In DNA form, the CDR3 reads TGTGCCAGCAGCTCCGCCGCGACTAACGGGGGGAGTGGTACGCAGTATTTT.

This clonotype has only a few counts. The genes are TRBV7-2 and TRBJ2-1; a weak D match, TRBD2 (5 bases). CDR3 length equals 16 residues. V was cut by 2 bases and J by 2 bases, with 13 bases left in between. Germline lookup yields CDR1 SGHTA and CDR2 FQGNSA. CDR3 bases: TGTGCCAGCAGCTTACGGCGGGCTGGCCCCTACAATGAGCAGTTCTTC. It specifies CASSLRRAGPYNEQFF.

This clonotype has a handful of counts. V usage is TRBV24-1 and J usage is TRBJ2-5; possibly TRBD1 for D (6 bases). The CDR3 sequence is 15 residues long. V was trimmed by 0 bases and J by 5 bases, leaving 12 bases between them. The germline V gene encodes CDR1 KGHDR and CDR2 SFDVKD. This CDR3 reads CATSDLVQGWETQYF. The CDR3 nucleotides read TGTGCCACCAGTGATTTGGTGCAGGGGTGGGAGACCCAGTACTTC.

This clonotype was seen only a few times. J is TRBJ2-1 and V is TRBV9, with TRBD2 as a possible D gene (6 bases). The CDR3 runs to 15 residues. The germline V and J ends were trimmed by 4 bases and 8 bases, with 19 bases remaining between them. Germline V gene sequence: CDR1 SGDLS, CDR2 YYNGEE. The CDR3 nucleotides read TGTGCCAGCAGCCCTTGGCGGGGAGCAAGGGATGAGCAGTTCTTC. Translation gives CASSPWRGARDEQFF.

CDR3 sequence (DNA): TGTGCCACCAGTGATTCAGGGACAGCTTACACAGATACGCAGTATTTT. It translates to CATSDSGTAYTDTQYF. The chain carries TRBV24-1 and TRBJ2-3; 7 bases fit TRBD1. This CDR3 has 16 residues. Germline V gene data show CDR1 as KGHDR and CDR2 as SFDVKD. J was trimmed by 2 bases and V by 2 bases; bases with no gene match: 6.

The sample holds one count of this clonotype. The chain joins TRBV28 to TRBJ1-5, with D possibly TRBD1 on 5 matching bases. The V end was cut by 5 bases, the J end by 3 bases, with 14 bases between. The CDR3 length is 15 residues. CDR1 MDHEN and CDR2 SYDVKM come from the germline V gene. CDR3 amino acids: CASSPRQYNNQPQHF. CDR3 nucleotides: TGTGCCAGCAGTCCACGACAGTACAACAATCAGCCCCAGCATTTT.

The chain links TRBV27 to TRBJ2-1; D possibly corresponds to TRBD2 (6 bases). V was clipped by 4 bases and J by 8 bases, with 21 bases between them. Germline loops: CDR1 MNHEY, CDR2 SMNVEV (reference sequence). The CDR3 totals 16 residues. The CDR3 here is CASSSLGGAGEDEQFF. The CDR3 DNA reads TGTGCCAGCAGTTCTCTGGGCGGGGCAGGCGAGGATGAGCAGTTCTTC.

CDR3 in DNA: TGTGCCAGCAGCTTAGAAAGGTATAATTCCTACGAGCAGTACTTC. Protein: CASSLERYNSYEQYF. The V gene is TRBV11-1, the J gene TRBJ2-7; D not resolved. Per germline, CDR1 SGHAT and CDR2 FQDESV (reference sequence). There are 15 residues in the CDR3. Trimming stripped 1 base from V and 1 base from J, with 11 bases between.

This CDR3 is CSVEDLDTHPGTEAFF. The DNA of the CDR3 is TGCAGCGTTGAAGATTTGGACACCCATCCGGGCACTGAAGCTTTCTTT. The chain joins TRBV29-1 to TRBJ1-1, with D possibly TRBD1 on 5 matching bases. Germline V CDR1 and CDR2: SQVTM, ANQGSEA. Trimming removed 0 bases from V and 4 bases from J, with 18 bases in between. The CDR3 covers 16 residues.

The chain is built from TRBV4-1 and TRBJ2-1; D call uncertain. Per the germline V gene, CDR1 is MGHRA and CDR2 is YSYEKL. Trimming shortened V by 4 bases and J by 9 bases, and 16 bases separated the two germline ends. This CDR3 comprises 14 residues. CDR3 DNA sequence: TGCGCCAGCAGCCCGCCCGGGCCGCTCAGTGAGCAGTTCTTC. Translating it yields CASSPPGPLSEQFF.

Only a few counts were recorded for this clonotype. The J gene is TRBJ1-6, the V gene TRBV6-1; a possible D gene is TRBD1 (5 bases). CDR1 is MNHNS, CDR2 SASEGT, per germline. The CDR3 consists of 18 residues. Trimming removed 5 bases at V and 0 bases at J, with 17 bases between. CDR3 sequence reads: CASSFPRDESSYNSPLHF. CDR3 sequence (DNA): TGTGCCAGCAGTTTCCCCCGGGACGAAAGCTCCTATAATTCACCCCTCCACTTT.

The chain uses TRBV4-1 and TRBJ2-7; unclear D gene. V lost 4 bases, J lost 0 bases, and 13 bases lay in between. From germline, CDR1 is MGHRA and CDR2 YSYEKL. CDR3 size: 15 residues. The CDR3 loop reads CASSPPGVGSYEQYF. In DNA form, the CDR3 reads TGCGCCAGCAGCCCCCCTGGGGTCGGCTCCTACGAGCAGTACTTC.

This clonotype was counted a few times. The chain is built from TRBV7-9 and TRBJ1-1; TRBD1 matches at 8 bases. Germline CDR1 and CDR2: SEHNR and FQNEAQ (reference sequence). The CDR3 runs to 15 residues. The trim removed 5 bases at V and 11 bases at J, leaving 16 bases unmatched. Written as DNA, the CDR3 is TGTGCCAGCAGCATTGGACAGGGTAGTCTATGGATGGCTTTCTTT. This gives the protein CASSIGQGSLWMAFF.

Worth noting for this clonotype: This could be a read error, since a much larger clone is one nucleotide away. The chain has TRBV27 and TRBJ1-1; D is perhaps TRBD1 (6 bases). The V end was cut by 8 bases, the J end by 7 bases, with 11 bases between. The CDR3 consists of 11 residues. Germline CDR1 and CDR2: MNHEY and SMNVEV (reference sequence). CDR3 nucleotide sequence: TGTGCCAGCTACGGGACATGTGAAGCTTTCTTT. It translates to CASYGTCEAFF.

V is TRBV27 and J is TRBJ2-7; 7 nucleotides match TRBD1. In germline, CDR1 is MNHEY, CDR2 SMNVEV (reference sequence). The ends lost 11 bases at V and 5 bases at J; junction bases unmatched: 15. The CDR3 totals 14 residues. Here the CDR3 DNA reads TGTGCCGTTTGGGCCGGAACAGGGGTCAACGAGCAGTACTTC. It encodes CAVWAGTGVNEQYF.

The chain uses TRBV4-1 and TRBJ2-4; maybe TRBD1 (6 bases). Looked up from germline, CDR1 is MGHRA and CDR2 is YSYEKL. Trimming shortened V by 1 base and J by 5 bases, and 9 bases separated the two germline ends. The CDR3 spans 14 residues. The CDR3 is CASSQAAGENIQYF. CDR3 nucleotide sequence: TGCGCCAGCAGCCAAGCGGCAGGGGAAAACATTCAGTACTTC.

There are a few counts of this clonotype. The chain combines TRBV19 with TRBJ1-1; tentatively, D is TRBD1 (5 bases). Between the trimmed V and J ends, which lost 7 bases and 4 bases, there was a span of 16 bases. Per the germline V gene, CDR1 is LNHDA and CDR2 is SQIVND (reference sequence). The CDR3 covers 14 residues. The chain's CDR3 is CASMGGPRGTEAFF. CDR3 in DNA: TGTGCCAGTATGGGGGGTCCCCGGGGCACTGAAGCTTTCTTT.

About this clonotype: At one end, the junction sequence differs from germline, possibly due to a read error. The chain joins TRBV27 to TRBJ1-2; D might be TRBD1 (6 bases). Germline CDR1 reads MNHEY; CDR2 reads SMNVEV (reference sequence). The CDR3 loop spans 16 amino acids. The CDR3 coding sequence is TGTGTCAGCAGCGCAGCGACAGGTCCCATCGTCGATGGCTACACCTTC. It encodes CVSSAATGPIVDGYTF.

A word on this clonotype: Its ends do not fully match the called genes, so a read error is possible. V and J are TRBV27 and TRBJ2-7, with 11 bases lining up with TRBD1. Per germline, CDR1 MNHEY and CDR2 SMNVEV (reference sequence). This CDR3 has 16 residues. CDR3 sequence reads: CASSSSRTGGYYEQYF. CDR3 DNA sequence: TGTGCCAGCAGTAGCAGTCGGACAGGGGGCTACTACGAACAGTACTTC.

The chain employs TRBV12-5 and TRBJ1-1; 9 bases line up with TRBD1. The CDR3 extends over 15 amino acids. Germline lookup yields CDR1 LGHNT and CDR2 FRNRAP. V lost 7 bases to trimming and J lost 4 bases; unmatched junction nucleotides: 10. CDR3 in amino acids: CASAPDRGLVTEAFF. The CDR3 region has the DNA TGTGCTAGTGCCCCGGACAGGGGTTTGGTCACTGAAGCTTTCTTT.